The 4 T cell receptor beta chains listed next were all sequenced from one sample in a study of shared clonotypes between healthy human individuals. The protocol was immunoSEQ multiplex PCR, while the TCRdb copy is restricted to in-frame clones and leaves out a portion. Here the sample spans 500,000 to 650,000 clones, around 77% being singletons. The sequenced material came from PBMCs. All receptors come from a woman aged 40 to 50 in good health. Some clones in this sample may be carry-over from other donors' samples.

V and J are TRBV5-6 and TRBJ2-4; D is unclear. Germline-derived CDR1 and CDR2 are SGHDT and YYEEEE. The V end lost 1 base, the J end lost 5 bases, and 10 bases lay between the germline ends. The CDR3 length is 14 residues. The CDR3 here is CASSLWQFENIQYF. CDR3 sequence (DNA): TGTGCCAGCAGCTTGTGGCAGTTTGAAAACATTCAGTACTTC.

The chain recombines TRBV6-6 with TRBJ1-4, with TRBD1 as a possible D gene (6 bases). The CDR3 sequence is 13 residues long. Trimming took 6 bases from V and 7 from J, leaving 12 bases between them. CDR1 is MNHNY, CDR2 SVGAGI, per germline (reference sequence). The CDR3 DNA is TGTGCCAGCAGCCAGGGGCAGGGTGAAAAACTGTTTTTT. Its translation is CASSQGQGEKLFF.

The chain has TRBV11-1 and TRBJ2-7; TRBD1 might be the D (6 bases). V lost 1 base to trimming and J lost 2 bases, with 12 bases between them. Looked up from germline, CDR1 is SGHAT and CDR2 is FQDESV (reference sequence). This CDR3 contains 15 residues. The CDR3 loop is CASSLGPGATYEQYF. The CDR3 coding sequence is TGTGCCAGCAGCTTAGGGCCAGGGGCGACCTACGAGCAGTACTTC.

Details on this clone: An end of the junction does not agree with germline; a read error may underlie this. DNA of the CDR3: TGTGCCAGCAGACCCGATGCGGGGGGGGTCGTCTTT. Protein product: CASRPDAGGVVF. The gene calls are TRBV11-2 and TRBJ1-1; a possible D gene is TRBD1 (5 bases). Germline-derived CDR1 and CDR2 are SGHAT and FQNNGV. CDR3 length: 12 amino acids.